This entry lists 15 T cell receptor beta chains sequenced from one sample in a study of T cell clonality in common variable immunodeficiency. Findings of the study overall: In common variable immunodeficiency, TCR beta chains reportedly carried fewer deletions and N-nucleotide insertions.

Their cognate antigens are unknown. The data were produced by immunoSEQ multiplex PCR, yet TCRdb's version contains in-frame clones alone and is incomplete. The record shows tens of thousands of clones for this sample, with no singletons present. Sample: peripheral blood mononuclear cells. These receptor sequences come from a human donor with common variable immunodeficiency.

The sample holds many counts of this clone. Read data end 3 residues before the CDR3 end; the end is taken from the germline J gene. The chain employs TRBV9 and TRBJ2-6, with 8 bases identical to TRBD1. The V gene end was trimmed by 3 bases and the J gene end by 4 bases; junction bases not matched to a gene: 3. The CDR3 extends over 15 amino acids. Germline CDR1 and CDR2: SGDLS and YYNGEE. The CDR3 sequence: CASSGQGAGANVLTF. Partial CDR3 DNA: TGTGCCAGCAGCGGTCAGGGGGCCGGGGCCAACGTC.

This clone has ten or more counts. With the read ending 3 residues before the CDR3 end, the germline J gene is used to fill in that end. This chain connects TRBV28 to TRBJ2-2; D possibly matches TRBD1 or TRBD2 (6 bases each). The CDR3 spans 11 residues. Germline lookup yields CDR1 MDHEN and CDR2 SYDVKM. Trimming shortened V by 9 bases and J by 9 bases, and 11 bases separated the two germline ends. CDR3 amino acids: CASQGRRELFF. The sequenced CDR3 bases are TGTGCCAGTCAGGGGAGGCGGGAG.

Remarks on this clone: From the germline J gene comes the end of the CDR3, since the read stops 3 residues before it. This specimen includes other DNA sequences encoding the same CDR3. The chain links TRBV20-1 to TRBJ2-5; TRBD2 matches at 10 bases. The CDR3 consists of 15 residues. With 3 bases clipped from V and 5 bases from J, the junction kept 9 bases outside the gene matches. Germline V gene lookup returns CDR1 DFQATT and CDR2 SNEGSKA (reference sequence). The sequenced part of the CDR3 DNA is TGCAGTGCTAGGCCGAGCGGGGGGGTTGGGGAGACC. Protein: CSARPSGGVGET. The CDR3, in full, reads CSARPSGGVGETQYF.

This clone was recorded many times. The CDR3 end is not reached by the read, which stops 3 residues before it; the germline J gene fills it in. This sample also contains other DNA sequences that code for the same CDR3. The chain joins TRBV20-1 to TRBJ2-3; possibly TRBD2 for D (6 bases). CDR3 length: 14 amino acids. Trimming left V 8 bases short and J 1 base short, with 16 bases between. The germline CDR1 and CDR2 sequences are DFQATT and SNEGSKA (reference sequence). The DNA read from the CDR3 is TGCAGTCCGTTGCGGGGTAGCGGCACAGATACG. Its translation: CSPLRGSGTDT. The complete CDR3 reads CSPLRGSGTDTQYF.

This clone was found many times. The read falls 3 residues short of the CDR3 end, and the missing part is taken from the germline J gene. V is TRBV7-2 and J is TRBJ1-6; tentative D call: TRBD1 (5 bases). V shed 0 bases and J shed 1 base, with 7 bases lying between them. This CDR3 region has 16 residues. Germline V gene sequence: CDR1 SGHTA, CDR2 FQGNSA. CDR3 DNA, as far as it was read: TGTGCCAGCAGCTTAGCTGAGGGGTCCTATAATTCACCC. It encodes CASSLAEGSYNSP. Given in full, the CDR3 is CASSLAEGSYNSPLHF.

This clone was seen many times. Read data end 3 residues before the CDR3 end; the end is taken from the germline J gene. This chain joins TRBV19 and TRBJ2-5; weak D call: TRBD1 (6 bases). CDR1 LNHDA and CDR2 SQIVND come from the germline V gene (reference sequence). The CDR3 runs to 16 residues. Between the trimmed V and J ends, which lost 7 bases and 4 bases, there was a span of 22 bases. The CDR3 DNA, read in part, is TGTGCCAGTAACGCGGCAGGGCGAACAGGGAGAGAGACC. Translated: CASNAAGRTGRET. The whole CDR3 reads CASNAAGRTGRETQYF.

This clone was seen many times. The read ends 3 residues shy of where the CDR3 ends; the end is completed using the germline J gene. Other DNA sequences within the sample encode an identical CDR3. This chain links TRBV19 with TRBJ2-1, with 8 bases fitting TRBD1. With V trimmed by 5 bases and J by 4 bases, 10 bases remained unmatched. The length of the CDR3 is 16 residues. Germline V lookup: CDR1 LNHDA, CDR2 SQIVND (reference sequence). The CDR3 spells CASSLNRDRIYNEQFF. CDR3 DNA (partial): TGTGCCAGTAGTCTCAACCGGGACAGGATATACAATGAG.

This clone was found many times. The CDR3 end lies 3 residues beyond the end of the read and is filled in from the germline J gene. The chain recombines TRBV6-4 with TRBJ2-3, with TRBD2 matching over 11 bases. Germline loops: CDR1 MRHNA, CDR2 SNTAGT. Trimming at V came to 3 bases and at J to 2 bases, leaving 1 base not matched to a gene. The CDR3 extends over 15 amino acids. The CDR3: CASSDSGGATDTQYF. CDR3 DNA, as far as it was read: TGTGCCAGCAGTGATAGCGGGGGGGCCACAGATACG.

The sample holds many counts of this clone. Read sequence stops 3 residues before the CDR3 end, and the germline J gene provides the missing end. Other DNA sequences of this sample code for an identical CDR3. The chain carries TRBV5-4 and TRBJ2-5; TRBD1 matches at 8 bases. The CDR3 extends over 15 amino acids. V lost 3 bases, J lost 5 bases, and 9 bases stayed unmatched. Germline assignment: CDR1 SGHNT and CDR2 YYREEE (reference sequence). CDR3 bases read: TGTGCCAGCAGCTCCGGACCGGACAGGGTGGAGACC. Protein sequence: CASSSGPDRVET. The complete CDR3 protein is CASSSGPDRVETQYF.

This clone was recorded many times. The DNA ends 3 residues before the CDR3 does, and the rest of the CDR3 is filled in from the germline J gene. The chain couples TRBV19 to TRBJ2-1; TRBD2 might be the D (5 bases). The germline V gene has CDR1 LNHDA and CDR2 SQIVND (reference sequence). CDR3 size: 18 residues. V was clipped by 3 bases and J by 3 bases, with 21 bases between them. The part of the CDR3 DNA that was read is TGTGCCAGTAGTATGGGCTTTGGGGAACTAGGGATCTACAATGAG. Encoded protein: CASSMGFGELGIYNE. The whole CDR3 sequence is CASSMGFGELGIYNEQFF.

This clone was seen repeatedly, ten times or more. Read sequence stops 3 residues before the CDR3 end, and the germline J gene provides the missing end. The chain recombines TRBV20-1 with TRBJ2-7; D is possibly TRBD1 (6 bases). Trimming pared 0 bases from V and 3 bases from J, leaving 18 bases between. Per germline, CDR1 DFQATT and CDR2 SNEGSKA (reference sequence). The CDR3 has 16 amino acids. The sequenced part of the CDR3 DNA is TGCAGTGCTAGAGATACGGTGCAGGGGCCAATCTACGAG. Protein: CSARDTVQGPIYE. The whole CDR3 sequence reads CSARDTVQGPIYEQYF.

This clone has at least ten counts. The read terminates 3 residues before the CDR3 end, so the remaining end is supplied by the germline J gene. Within the sample, other DNA sequences also encode this same CDR3. This chain connects TRBV20-1 to TRBJ2-7, with TRBD2 matching over 7 bases. Looked up from germline, CDR1 is DFQATT and CDR2 is SNEGSKA (reference sequence). The CDR3 runs to 13 residues. V was pared by 0 bases and J by 6 bases, with 5 bases of the junction left unmatched. CDR3 residues: CSAREGGGFEQYF. The covered CDR3 bases are TGCAGTGCTAGAGAGGGCGGGGGTTTCGAG.

This clone was counted ten times or more. The read stops 3 residues short of the end of the CDR3; the missing end is completed from the germline J gene. V and J are TRBV20-1 and TRBJ1-2; TRBD1 might be the D (6 bases). The V gene lost 0 bases and the J gene lost 5 bases, with 13 bases spanning the gap. Germline V CDR1 and CDR2: DFQATT, SNEGSKA (reference sequence). The CDR3 loop spans 14 amino acids. Partial CDR3 DNA: TGCAGTGCTAGAGACCCAGCAGGGGCGTATGGC. Residues: CSARDPAGAYG. The full CDR3 protein is CSARDPAGAYGYTF.

This clone has at least ten counts. The read halts 3 residues ahead of the CDR3 end, with the missing end drawn from the germline J gene. The chain is built from TRBV5-1 and TRBJ1-1; D not resolved. CDR1 and CDR2 from the germline V gene are SGHRS and YFSETQ. V was shortened by 0 bases and J by 1 base, with 13 bases between the two germline ends. The CDR3 totals 16 residues. CDR3 amino acids: CASSLGDTQGNTEAFF. The CDR3 bases that were read are TGCGCCAGCAGCTTGGGCGACACTCAAGGGAACACTGAA.

This clone was counted ten times or more. The read ends 3 residues shy of where the CDR3 ends; the end is completed using the germline J gene. V is TRBV30 and J is TRBJ1-2, with a weak D call TRBD1 (5 bases). This CDR3 region has 11 residues. Trimming took off 3 bases at V and 4 bases at J, with 6 bases between the two ends. CDR1 and CDR2 from the germline V gene are GTSNPN and SVGIG (reference sequence). CDR3 amino acids: CAWSRVYGYTF. The CDR3 DNA, read in part, is TGTGCCTGGAGCAGGGTCTATGGC.